This TCR beta chain was recorded in a study of T cell responses to AZD1222 COVID-19 vaccine. Study-level information: Timing groups of about 4 and about 12 weeks for second doses were pooled. Study conclusions and caveats: Baseline antibody screening turned up just a handful of seropositive AZD1222 recipients. Nearly half of spike-specific TCRs reportedly target variant regions that are unmutated in the B.1.351 and B.1.1.7 variants. Among the donors, most were white British and more were female, and clonal diversity was possibly underestimated.

The protocol was immunoSEQ multiplex PCR, while the TCRdb copy is restricted to in-frame clones and leaves out a portion. The sample shows 70,000 or so clones, around nine tenths of them seen only once. The CDR3 loop spans 21 amino acids. Remarks on this clone: Its antigen remains unknown.

The V and J genes are TRBV21-1 and TRBJ1-6; the D call of TRBD1 is as the table states it, not checked on the DNA. TRBV21-1 is a recognized pseudogene. The sequence was collected from an adult in good health. This material consisted of peripheral blood, taken on day 0 of AZD1222 vaccination. In DNA, the CDR3 is TGTGCCAGCAGCACTCTCTTCCCAGGGTTAGGGCTCAGCTCCTATAATTCACCCCTCCACTTT. It encodes CASSTLFPGLGLSSYNSPLHF.